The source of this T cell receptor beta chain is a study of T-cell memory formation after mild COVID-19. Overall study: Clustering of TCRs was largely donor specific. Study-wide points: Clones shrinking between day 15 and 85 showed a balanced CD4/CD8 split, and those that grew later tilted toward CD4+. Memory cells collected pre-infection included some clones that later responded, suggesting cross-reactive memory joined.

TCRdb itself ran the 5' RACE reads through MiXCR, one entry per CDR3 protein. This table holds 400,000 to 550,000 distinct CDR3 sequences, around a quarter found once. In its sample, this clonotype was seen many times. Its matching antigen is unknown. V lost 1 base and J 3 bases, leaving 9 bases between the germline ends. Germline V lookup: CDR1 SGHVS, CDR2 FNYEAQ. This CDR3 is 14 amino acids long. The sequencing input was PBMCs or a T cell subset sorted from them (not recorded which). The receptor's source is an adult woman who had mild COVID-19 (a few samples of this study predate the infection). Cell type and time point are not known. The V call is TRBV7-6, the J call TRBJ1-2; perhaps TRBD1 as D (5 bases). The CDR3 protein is CASSLEAGDYGYTF. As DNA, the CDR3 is TGTGCCAGCAGCTTAGAGGCGGGGGACTATGGCTACACCTTC.